This is a list of T cell receptor beta chains from one sample in a study of OX40 agonist ivuxolimab in advanced cancers. Produced via immunoSEQ multiplex PCR; TCRdb's table is partial and in-frame only. This table holds some 60,000 clones, 85% found once. This specimen was CD4+ or CD8+ T cells sorted from blood, taken in a trial of the OX40 agonist ivuxolimab. The origin of the receptors is an adult with an advanced solid tumor such as melanoma, head and neck, liver or kidney cancer. CDR3s include the opening cysteine and the closing phenylalanine or tryptophan. Each record gives: D gene, clone size, J gene, V gene, CDR3 protein, CDR3 DNA. The D gene is left open where the match is weak. Rows may omit the clone size; those that give it use once, few, many or a size class.

D: NA
size: few
J: TRBJ1-1
V: TRBV13
CDR3: CASSPQANTEAFF
DNA: TGTGCCAGCAGCCCCCAGGCGAACACTGAAGCTTTCTTT

D: NA
size: NA
J: TRBJ1-2
V: TRBV11-2
CDR3: CASSLSRVVGHGYTF
DNA: TGTGCCAGCAGCTTATCCAGGGTGGTAGGTCATGGCTACACCTTC

D: NA
size: NA
J: TRBJ2-7
V: TRBV7-9
CDR3: CASSSGAYEQYF
DNA: TGTGCCAGCAGCAGTGGGGCCTACGAGCAGTACTTC

D: NA
size: NA
J: TRBJ2-3
V: TRBV6-1
CDR3: CASSEGGTAADTQYF
DNA: TGTGCCAGCAGCGAAGGAGGGACGGCGGCAGATACGCAGTATTTT

D: NA
size: few
J: TRBJ1-2
V: TRBV7-9
CDR3: CASRVDTF
DNA: TGTGCCAGCAGGGTCGACACCTTC

D: NA
size: NA
J: TRBJ1-1
V: TRBV18
CDR3: CASSPRDTANTEAFF
DNA: TGTGCCAGCTCACCCCGGGACACGGCGAACACTGAAGCTTTCTTT

D: TRBD1
size: NA
J: TRBJ2-3
V: TRBV6-1
CDR3: CASSLTGGTDTQYF
DNA: TGTGCCAGCAGTCTAACAGGGGGCACAGATACGCAGTATTTT

D: NA
size: NA
J: TRBJ1-4
V: TRBV5-1
CDR3: CASSLGRATNEKLFF
DNA: TGCGCCAGCAGCTTGGGGCGCGCAACTAATGAAAAACTGTTTTTT

D: TRBD1
size: NA
J: TRBJ2-2
V: TRBV6-6
CDR3: CASSQGVNTGELFF
DNA: TGTGCCAGCAGCCAGGGGGTGAACACCGGGGAGCTGTTTTTT

D: TRBD1
size: NA
J: TRBJ2-7
V: TRBV30
CDR3: CAWSVAGKTGGFNEQYF
DNA: TGTGCCTGGAGTGTTGCGGGTAAAACAGGGGGCTTCAACGAGCAGTACTTC

D: TRBD1
size: NA
J: TRBJ1-2
V: TRBV6-5
CDR3: CASSEDRLNYGYTF
DNA: TGTGCCAGCAGCGAGGACAGGTTGAACTATGGCTACACCTTC

D: NA
size: NA
J: TRBJ1-1
V: TRBV7-8
CDR3: CASSLISGKTEAFF
DNA: TGTGCCAGCAGCTTAATATCCGGGAAAACTGAAGCTTTCTTT

D: NA
size: NA
J: TRBJ2-7
V: TRBV27
CDR3: CASSLELTSSRNEQYF
DNA: TGTGCCAGCAGTTTAGAGCTTACTAGTAGCCGGAACGAGCAGTACTTC

D: NA
size: once
J: TRBJ2-1
V: TRBV29-1
CDR3: CSGSTAPEPQNEQFF
DNA: TGCAGCGGATCCACAGCCCCGGAGCCCCAAAATGAGCAGTTCTTC

D: NA
size: NA
J: TRBJ2-5
V: TRBV19
CDR3: CASSIGASQGSETQYF
DNA: TGTGCCAGTAGTATAGGGGCAAGTCAGGGGTCCGAGACCCAGTACTTC

D: TRBD2
size: once
J: TRBJ2-1
V: TRBV7-9
CDR3: CASSLGGASGSVSEQFF
DNA: TGTGCCAGCAGCTTAGGGGGCGCTAGCGGGAGTGTTAGTGAGCAGTTCTTC

D: TRBD2
size: NA
J: TRBJ2-1
V: TRBV29-1
CDR3: CSVRGLAESFDEQFF
DNA: TGCAGCGTGAGGGGACTAGCGGAGTCTTTCGATGAGCAGTTCTTC

D: NA
size: once
J: TRBJ2-5
V: TRBV18
CDR3: CASSLSGEAGETQYF
DNA: TGTGCCAGCTCACTTAGCGGCGAAGCCGGAGAGACCCAGTACTTC

D: NA
size: NA
J: TRBJ1-5
V: TRBV28
CDR3: CASKPVTGNQPQHF
DNA: TGTGCCAGCAAGCCAGTTACGGGTAATCAGCCCCAGCATTTT

D: TRBD1
size: NA
J: TRBJ1-1
V: TRBV18
CDR3: CASSSDRAVNTEAFF
DNA: TGTGCCAGCTCATCCGACAGGGCCGTGAACACTGAAGCTTTCTTT

D: NA
size: NA
J: TRBJ1-5
V: TRBV5-5
CDR3: CASSLDRGSGQPQHF
DNA: TGTGCCAGCAGCTTGGATCGGGGGTCGGGTCAGCCCCAGCATTTT

D: NA
size: NA
J: TRBJ2-1
V: TRBV6-1
CDR3: CASSEADGAPYNEQFF
DNA: TGTGCCAGCAGTGAAGCTGACGGGGCCCCATACAATGAGCAGTTCTTC

D: TRBD2
size: NA
J: TRBJ2-3
V: TRBV9
CDR3: CASSAGLAGGTDTQYF
DNA: TGTGCCAGCAGCGCCGGACTAGCGGGGGGGACAGATACGCAGTATTTT

D: NA
size: NA
J: TRBJ1-1
V: TRBV18
CDR3: CASSPSGENTEAFF
DNA: TGTGCCAGCTCACCATCAGGGGAGAACACTGAAGCTTTCTTT

D: NA
size: NA
J: TRBJ2-5
V: TRBV7-9
CDR3: CASSAVGRAQETQYF
DNA: TGTGCCAGCAGCGCGGTAGGACGGGCCCAGGAGACCCAGTACTTC

D: TRBD1
size: NA
J: TRBJ2-3
V: TRBV7-3
CDR3: CASSLTFQGATDTQYF
DNA: TGTGCCAGCAGCTTAACATTCCAGGGGGCCACAGATACGCAGTATTTT

D: NA
size: few
J: TRBJ1-4
V: TRBV30
CDR3: CAFTASTNEKLFF
DNA: TGTGCCTTTACAGCCTCAACTAATGAAAAACTGTTTTTT

D: NA
size: NA
J: TRBJ2-3
V: TRBV5-6
CDR3: CASSLAAQRSTDTQYF
DNA: TGTGCCAGCAGCTTGGCAGCCCAACGAAGCACAGATACGCAGTATTTT

D: NA
size: NA
J: TRBJ1-4
V: TRBV6-1
CDR3: CASSGNFPGTTNEKLFF
DNA: TGTGCCAGCAGTGGGAATTTCCCAGGGACCACTAATGAAAAACTGTTTTTT

D: NA
size: NA
J: TRBJ2-3
V: TRBV5-6
CDR3: CASSFMRDRTDTQYF
DNA: TGTGCCAGCAGCTTCATGCGGGACCGCACAGATACGCAGTATTTT

D: TRBD1
size: NA
J: TRBJ2-5
V: TRBV2
CDR3: CASSEPGTGEETQYF
DNA: TGTGCCAGCAGTGAACCGGGGACAGGGGAAGAGACCCAGTACTTC

D: NA
size: NA
J: TRBJ2-2
V: TRBV7-3
CDR3: CASRMGNSAGELFF
DNA: TGTGCCAGCAGGATGGGGAATAGCGCCGGGGAGCTGTTTTTT

D: NA
size: NA
J: TRBJ2-7
V: TRBV27
CDR3: CATRERSGYEQYF
DNA: TGTGCCACCCGTGAGAGGAGCGGATACGAGCAGTACTTC

D: TRBD2
size: NA
J: TRBJ2-1
V: TRBV2
CDR3: CATPGGARSSYNEQFF
DNA: TGTGCCACCCCGGGGGGGGCGCGAAGCTCCTACAATGAGCAGTTCTTC

D: TRBD1
size: once
J: TRBJ1-5
V: TRBV27
CDR3: CASNRGIGQPQHF
DNA: TGTGCCTCTAACAGGGGTATAGGTCAGCCCCAGCATTTT

D: NA
size: NA
J: TRBJ2-5
V: TRBV7-2
CDR3: CASSSDRQPRQQYF
DNA: TGTGCCAGCAGCTCGGACAGACAACCCAGACAGCAGTACTTC

D: TRBD1
size: NA
J: TRBJ1-2
V: TRBV29-1
CDR3: CSVDTGQDGGGYTF
DNA: TGCAGCGTTGATACGGGACAGGATGGCGGCGGCTACACCTTC

D: NA
size: NA
J: TRBJ2-1
V: TRBV6-6
CDR3: CASSSPGSEQFF
DNA: TGTGCCAGCAGTAGTCCCGGGAGTGAGCAGTTCTTC

D: NA
size: few
J: TRBJ2-6
V: TRBV5-6
CDR3: CASSLVGRSGANVLTF
DNA: TGTGCCAGCAGCTTGGTGGGGCGCTCTGGGGCCAACGTCCTGACTTTC

D: TRBD2
size: NA
J: TRBJ2-7
V: TRBV25-1
CDR3: CASSEYGLAGDRSYEQYF
DNA: TGTGCCAGCAGTGAATATGGGCTAGCGGGAGACCGCTCCTACGAGCAGTACTTC

D: TRBD1
size: medium-sized
J: TRBJ1-2
V: TRBV19
CDR3: CASSDRGPYGYTF
DNA: TGTGCCAGTAGCGACAGGGGGCCCTATGGCTACACCTTC